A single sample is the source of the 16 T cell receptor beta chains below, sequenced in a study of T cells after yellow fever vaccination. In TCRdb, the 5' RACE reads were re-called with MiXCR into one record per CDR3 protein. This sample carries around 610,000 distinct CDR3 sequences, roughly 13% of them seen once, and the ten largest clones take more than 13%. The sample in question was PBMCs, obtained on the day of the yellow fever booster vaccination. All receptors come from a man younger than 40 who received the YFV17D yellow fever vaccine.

DNA of the CDR3: TGTGCCATCAGTGAGTCGAGGTACCTTAGCAGTGCAGATACGCAGTATTTT. It specifies CAISESRYLSSADTQYF. The chain has TRBV10-3 and TRBJ2-3; no firm D call. V lost 0 bases and J 4 bases, leaving 17 bases between the germline ends. Germline V gene sequence: CDR1 ENHRY, CDR2 SYGVKD. The CDR3 runs to 17 residues.

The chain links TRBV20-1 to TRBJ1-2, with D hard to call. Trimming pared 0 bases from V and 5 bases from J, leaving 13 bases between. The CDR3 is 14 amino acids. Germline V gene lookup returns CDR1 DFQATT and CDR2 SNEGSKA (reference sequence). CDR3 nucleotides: TGCAGTGCTAGAGAGATCCTTAATTTATATGGCTACACCTTC. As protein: CSAREILNLYGYTF.

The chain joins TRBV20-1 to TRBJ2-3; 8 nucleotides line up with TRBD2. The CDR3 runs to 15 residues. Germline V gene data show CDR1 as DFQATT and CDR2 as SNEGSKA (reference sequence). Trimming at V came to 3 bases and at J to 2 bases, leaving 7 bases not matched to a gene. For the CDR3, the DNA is TGCAGTGCTAGTATGACTAGCGAGAACACAGATACGCAGTATTTT. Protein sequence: CSASMTSENTDTQYF.

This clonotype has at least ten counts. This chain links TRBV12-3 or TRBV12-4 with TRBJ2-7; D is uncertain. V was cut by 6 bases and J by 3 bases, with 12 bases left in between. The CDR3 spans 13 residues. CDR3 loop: CASSPGLVYEQYF. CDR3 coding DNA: TGTGCCAGCAGCCCCGGGCTAGTCTACGAGCAGTACTTC.

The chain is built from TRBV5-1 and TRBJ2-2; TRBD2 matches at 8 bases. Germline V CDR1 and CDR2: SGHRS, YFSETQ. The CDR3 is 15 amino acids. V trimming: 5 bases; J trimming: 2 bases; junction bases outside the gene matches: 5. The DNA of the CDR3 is TGCGCCAGCAGGGGAGCGGGAGTCAACACCGGGGAGCTGTTTTTT. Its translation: CASRGAGVNTGELFF.

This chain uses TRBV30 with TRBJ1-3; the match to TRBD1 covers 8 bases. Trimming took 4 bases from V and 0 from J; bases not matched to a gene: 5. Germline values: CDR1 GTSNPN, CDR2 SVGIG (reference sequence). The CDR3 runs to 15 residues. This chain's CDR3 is CAWKWDRNSGNTIYF. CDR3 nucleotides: TGTGCCTGGAAGTGGGACAGGAACTCTGGAAACACCATATATTTT.

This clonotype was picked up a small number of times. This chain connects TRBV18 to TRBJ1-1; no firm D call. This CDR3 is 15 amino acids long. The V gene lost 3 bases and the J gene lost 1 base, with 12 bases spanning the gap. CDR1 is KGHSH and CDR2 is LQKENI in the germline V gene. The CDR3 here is CASSPLGEANTEAFF. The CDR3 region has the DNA TGTGCCAGCTCACCTCTCGGGGAGGCGAACACTGAAGCTTTCTTT.

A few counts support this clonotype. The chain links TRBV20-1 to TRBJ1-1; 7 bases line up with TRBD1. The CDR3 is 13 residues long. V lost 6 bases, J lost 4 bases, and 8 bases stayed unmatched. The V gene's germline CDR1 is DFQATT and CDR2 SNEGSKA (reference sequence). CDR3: CSANRGRGTEAFF. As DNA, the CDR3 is TGCAGTGCAAACAGGGGCAGGGGCACTGAAGCTTTCTTT.

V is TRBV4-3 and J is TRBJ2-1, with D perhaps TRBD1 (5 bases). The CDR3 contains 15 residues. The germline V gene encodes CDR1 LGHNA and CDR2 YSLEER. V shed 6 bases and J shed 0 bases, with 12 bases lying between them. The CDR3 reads CASRRDSLSYNEQFF. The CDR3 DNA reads TGCGCCAGCAGACGCGACAGCCTCTCCTACAATGAGCAGTTCTTC.

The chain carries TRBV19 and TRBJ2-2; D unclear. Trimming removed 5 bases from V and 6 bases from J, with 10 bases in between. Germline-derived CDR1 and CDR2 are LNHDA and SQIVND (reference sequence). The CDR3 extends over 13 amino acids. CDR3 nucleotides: TGTGCCAGTAGTGTGTCTAGTCCCGGGGAGCTGTTTTTT. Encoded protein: CASSVSSPGELFF.

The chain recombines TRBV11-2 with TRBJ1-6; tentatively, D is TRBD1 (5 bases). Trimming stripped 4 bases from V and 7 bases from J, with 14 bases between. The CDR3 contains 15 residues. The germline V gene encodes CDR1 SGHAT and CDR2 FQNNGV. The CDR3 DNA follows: TGTGCCAGCAGCTACCCGGGGCTAGTGAATTCACCCCTCCACTTT. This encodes CASSYPGLVNSPLHF.

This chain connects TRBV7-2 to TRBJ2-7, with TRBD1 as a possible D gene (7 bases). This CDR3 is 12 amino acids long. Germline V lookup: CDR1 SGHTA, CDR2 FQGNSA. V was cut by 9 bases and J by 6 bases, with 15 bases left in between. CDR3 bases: TGTGCCAGTCAATCTCAGGGGGGCGAGCAGTACTTC. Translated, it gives CASQSQGGEQYF.

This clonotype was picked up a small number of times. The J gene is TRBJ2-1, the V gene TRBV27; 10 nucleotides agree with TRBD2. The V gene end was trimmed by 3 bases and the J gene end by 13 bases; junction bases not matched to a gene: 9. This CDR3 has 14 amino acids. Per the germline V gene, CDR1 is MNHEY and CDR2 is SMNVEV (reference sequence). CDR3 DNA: TGTGCCAGCAGTTTCACGGCTAGCGGGAGTCGCCAGTTCTTC. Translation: CASSFTASGSRQFF.

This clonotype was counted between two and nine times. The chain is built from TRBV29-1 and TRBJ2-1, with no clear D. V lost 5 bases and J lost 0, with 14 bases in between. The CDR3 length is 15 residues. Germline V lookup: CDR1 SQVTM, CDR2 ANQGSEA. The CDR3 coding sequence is TGCAGCGTTCAAGGGAAACCCAGCTCCTACAATGAGCAGTTCTTC. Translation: CSVQGKPSSYNEQFF.

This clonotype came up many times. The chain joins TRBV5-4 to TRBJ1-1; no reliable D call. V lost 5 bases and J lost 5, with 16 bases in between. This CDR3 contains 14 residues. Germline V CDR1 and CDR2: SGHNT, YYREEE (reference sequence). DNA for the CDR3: TGTGCCAGCAGTCCGGAGTCCCGTGGTACTGAAGCTTTCTTT. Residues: CASSPESRGTEAFF.

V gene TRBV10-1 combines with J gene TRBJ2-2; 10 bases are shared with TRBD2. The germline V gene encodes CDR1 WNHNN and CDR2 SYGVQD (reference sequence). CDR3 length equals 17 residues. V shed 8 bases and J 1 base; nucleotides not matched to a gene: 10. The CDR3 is CASAYPAGGKNTGELFF. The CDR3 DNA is TGCGCCAGCGCCTACCCAGCGGGAGGGAAGAACACCGGGGAGCTGTTTTTT.